The clone carrying this T cell receptor (beta chain) was counted between two and nine times. The hyperthyroidism was newly diagnosed and had lasted under 2 months; the patients were aged 18 to 65. In making diagnoses, clinical symptoms, serum thyroxine and TRAb, thyroid ultrasound and orbital computed tomography were all used. These data originate in a study of T cells in Graves' hyperthyroidism and ophthalmopathy. The CDR3 spans 12 residues. The V gene's germline CDR1 is MGHRA and CDR2 YSYEKL. Trimming pared 0 bases from V and 8 bases from J, leaving 7 bases between. Amplification of TCR beta CDR3 regions was performed using RNA transcripts as template. First-round RT-PCR targeting the TCR CDR3 was performed with the HTBI primer set. TCRdb used MiXCR to reprocess the multiplex PCR reads, holding one entry per CDR3 protein. The table records about 840,000 distinct CDR3 sequences, more than 30% of them present only once.

Material for sequencing was blood. This TCR was recovered from a man aged 18 to 29 with Graves' hyperthyroidism. J is TRBJ1-2 and V is TRBV4-1, with D uncertain. The CDR3 reads CASSQEGFGYTF. The CDR3 DNA is TGCGCCAGCAGCCAAGAAGGGTTCGGCTACACCTTC.